This is a list of T cell receptor beta chains from one sample in a study of T cell repertoires in cytomegalovirus infection. TCRdb re-derived calls from the reads in MiXCR, one entry per CDR3 protein. The data hold approximately 550,000 distinct CDR3 sequences, with 15% to 20% observed a single time. What was sequenced was CD8+ T cells from PBMCs. Every receptor here comes from a human donor in good health (CMV status not recorded). Some clones in this sample may be carry-over from other donors' samples. CDR3s include the opening cysteine and the closing phenylalanine or tryptophan. Fields, in order: V gene, clone size, D gene, J gene, CDR3 DNA, CDR3 protein. D genes are given only for firm matches. Size tells how often a clone was seen (once, few, many) or the class of an expanded clone, and some rows leave it out.

>TRBV6-2/TRBV6-3|many|-|TRBJ2-7
TGTGCCAGCACCCCCGAAGTCCCAGGCGTGGGCGAGCAGTACTTC
CASTPEVPGVGEQYF
>TRBV3-1|-|-|TRBJ2-3
TGTGCCAGCAGCCAAGGTCGTCAGGCCACAGATACGCAGTATTTT
CASSQGRQATDTQYF
>TRBV9|-|TRBD1|TRBJ1-6
TGTGCCAGCAGCGGCAGGGGGCCCCATAATTCACCCCTCCACTTT
CASSGRGPHNSPLHF
>TRBV20-1|few|TRBD2|TRBJ2-1
TGCAGTGCTCCTGGGGGCGGGGGGGCAATTGAGCAGTTCTTC
CSAPGGGGAIEQFF
>TRBV5-1|-|-|TRBJ1-1
TGCGCCAGCACCTCGGGGGGGCAAGCTTTCTTT
CASTSGGQAFF
>TRBV15|-|TRBD2|TRBJ2-7
TGTGCCACCAGCAGAGATGAACTAGCGGGACAAAGGGAGCAGTACTTC
CATSRDELAGQREQYF
>TRBV7-8|many|-|TRBJ2-7
TGTGCCAGCAGCTTAAAGCCGGAGCCCTCCTACGAGCAGTACTTC
CASSLKPEPSYEQYF
>TRBV7-2|-|-|TRBJ2-3
TGTGCCAGCAGCTTAAAGGCCAATGGAGATGAGCCTTATTTT
CASSLKANGDEPYF
>TRBV10-2|few|TRBD2|TRBJ2-1
TGCGCCAGCCAGGGGACACTAGCGGACTACAATGAGCAGTTCTTC
CASQGTLADYNEQFF
>TRBV7-9|many|-|TRBJ1-3
TGTGCCAGCAGCCCGCCGGGGAGCTCTGGAAACACCATATATTTT
CASSPPGSSGNTIYF
>TRBV6-6|-|-|TRBJ1-3
TGTGCCAGCAGTTTGGGGGGCGGAATCCCCGTCAACACCATATATTTT
CASSLGGGIPVNTIYF
>TRBV25-1|-|-|TRBJ1-5
TGTGCCAGCAGTGCTGTGACCAGCAATCAGCCCCAGCATTTT
CASSAVTSNQPQHF
>TRBV27|many|TRBD1|TRBJ1-5
TGTGCCAGCAGCCTACAGGGGAGAGGTCAGCCCCAGCATTTT
CASSLQGRGQPQHF
>TRBV6-5|few|TRBD1|TRBJ1-2
TGTGCCAGCAGTTATCCGGGACAGGGACTCTATGGCTACACCTTC
CASSYPGQGLYGYTF
>TRBV12-3/TRBV12-4|many|-|TRBJ1-1
TGTGCCAGCAGCTTAGGGGGAGGCGACACTGAAGCTTTCTTT
CASSLGGGDTEAFF
>TRBV28|many|-|TRBJ2-5
TGTGCCAGCAGGCCGACACCAAAAGAGACCCAGTACTTC
CASRPTPKETQYF
>TRBV5-4|few|-|TRBJ2-6
TGTGCCAGCAGCCTCTGGGGTCTCTCTGGGGCCAACGTCCTGACTTTC
CASSLWGLSGANVLTF
>TRBV28|many|-|TRBJ1-4
TGTGCCAGCAGTTTGGATCGGGGTGAGGGGCCAACTAATGAAAAACTGTTTTTT
CASSLDRGEGPTNEKLFF
>TRBV3-1|many|TRBD2|TRBJ2-1
TGTGCCAGCAGCCAAGAGGGACTAGAAATACCTATCTCCTACAATGAGCAGTTCTTC
CASSQEGLEIPISYNEQFF
>TRBV6-6|many|-|TRBJ2-2
TGTGCCAGCAGCGACCATACTAGCCCCGGGGAGCTGTTTTTT
CASSDHTSPGELFF
>TRBV7-3|many|-|TRBJ1-1
TGTGCCAGCAGCTTTAAAAAGAACACTGAAGCTTTCTTT
CASSFKKNTEAFF
>TRBV2|many|-|TRBJ2-1
TGTGCCAGCAGTGAAAGCGCTGCTCCGGGATACAATGAGCAGTTCTTC
CASSESAAPGYNEQFF
>TRBV6-5|-|-|TRBJ2-7
TGTGCCAGCAGTTACAGGGCCGCAACCTACGAGCAGTACTTC
CASSYRAATYEQYF
>TRBV7-3|many|-|TRBJ1-1
TGTGCCAGCAGCTCTGTGGAGCAGGGAAGGAGGACTGAAGCTTTCTTT
CASSSVEQGRRTEAFF
>TRBV20-1|-|TRBD1|TRBJ2-7
TGCAGCGAGGGACAGGGGACCCACGAGCAGTACTTC
CSEGQGTHEQYF
>TRBV4-2|-|-|TRBJ2-1
TGTGCCAGCAGCCAAGATAAGGGTCTTGAGCAGTTCTTC
CASSQDKGLEQFF
>TRBV12-3/TRBV12-4|many|TRBD1|TRBJ1-5
TGTGCCAGCAGGCCTGGGACAGCCGGCGGTGGCTATCAGCCCCAGCATTTT
CASRPGTAGGGYQPQHF
>TRBV28|-|-|TRBJ1-6
TGTGCCAGTGGCTCCTATAATTCACCCCTCCACTTT
CASGSYNSPLHF
>TRBV6-5|-|TRBD2|TRBJ2-5
TGTGCCAGCAGTTACGAAGCGGGGGGGGTAGAGACCCAGTACTTC
CASSYEAGGVETQYF
>TRBV7-4|-|TRBD2|TRBJ2-1
TGTGCAAGCAGCTCCCTCTACGGGGGGGACTACAATGATCAGTTCTTC
CASSSLYGGDYNDQFF
>TRBV25-1|few|-|TRBJ1-1
TGTGCCAGCAGCGGCGGGGAAGTAGGGACTGAAGCTTTCTTT
CASSGGEVGTEAFF